The sample holds a few counts of the clone carrying this T cell receptor beta chain. Its antigen is undetermined. Separate cDNA molecules each had unique molecular identifiers attached to them. TCRdb fed the 5' RACE reads into MiXCR, producing one record per CDR3 protein. Found here are about 62,000 distinct CDR3 sequences, approximately 9.3% of them singletons; the top ten hold 1.2%. This sample stems from a study of early T cells in non-severe SARS-CoV-2 infection. Study-level background: The sequenced material was bulk RNA from unsorted whole blood, and its chains were unpaired.

Broader study findings: VDJdb-based annotation leaned toward anti-spike CD8 responses and missed private and CD4 specificities.

Trimming took 0 bases from V and 2 from J, leaving 14 bases between them. The CDR3 is made up of 17 amino acids. Germline V gene sequence: CDR1 MGHRA, CDR2 YSYEKL. This TCR came from an adult who was a healthcare worker with PCR-confirmed SARS-CoV-2 infection or an uninfected control (not recorded which). V gene TRBV4-1 combines with J gene TRBJ1-5; D is possibly TRBD1 (5 bases). The sample comprised whole blood. The CDR3 bases are TGCGCCAGCAGCCAAGATGATCCAGGGCCGCGCAATCAGCCCCAGCATTTT. It yields the protein CASSQDDPGPRNQPQHF.